This TCR beta chain was identified during a study of blood T cell repertoires in COVID-19. Clones were sequenced by immunoSEQ multiplex PCR, and TCRdb holds only the in-frame ones, with some missing. The sample holds 100,000 to 150,000 clones, around 89% seen once. Germline V CDR1 and CDR2: MNHNY, SVGAGI (reference sequence). The CDR3 length is 14 residues. V shed 7 bases and J 2 bases; nucleotides not matched to a gene: 6. This clonotype was obtained from a human donor in a cohort sampled during active COVID-19. Sample: peripheral blood. V and J are TRBV6-6 and TRBJ2-3, with TRBD2 matching 7 bases. The chain's CDR3 is CASKMAGVTDTQYF. DNA for the CDR3: TGTGCCAGCAAGATGGCGGGAGTCACAGATACGCAGTATTTT.